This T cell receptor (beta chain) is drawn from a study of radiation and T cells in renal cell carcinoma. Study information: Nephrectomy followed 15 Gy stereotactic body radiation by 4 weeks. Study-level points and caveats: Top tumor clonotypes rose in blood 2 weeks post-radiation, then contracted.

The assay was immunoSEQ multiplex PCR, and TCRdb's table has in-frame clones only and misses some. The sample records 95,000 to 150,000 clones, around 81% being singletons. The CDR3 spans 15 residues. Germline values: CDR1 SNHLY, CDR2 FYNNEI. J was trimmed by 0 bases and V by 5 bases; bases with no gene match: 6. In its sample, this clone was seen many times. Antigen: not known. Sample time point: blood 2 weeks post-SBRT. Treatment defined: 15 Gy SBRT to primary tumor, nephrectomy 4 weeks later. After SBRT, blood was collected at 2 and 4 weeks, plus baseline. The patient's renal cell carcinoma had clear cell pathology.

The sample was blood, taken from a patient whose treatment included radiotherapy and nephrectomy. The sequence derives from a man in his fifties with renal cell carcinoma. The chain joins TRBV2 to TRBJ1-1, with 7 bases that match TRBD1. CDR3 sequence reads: CASSSRQGLNTEAFF. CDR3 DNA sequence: TGTGCCAGCAGTTCTAGACAGGGCCTGAACACTGAAGCTTTCTTT.